This T cell receptor (beta chain) was documented in a study of vaccination effects on CD4 cells after COVID-19. With respect to this clone: Its antigen is currently unknown.

The germline V gene encodes CDR1 LGHNA and CDR2 YSLEER. This CDR3 comprises 13 residues. Trimming shortened V by 0 bases and J by 4 bases, and 6 bases separated the two germline ends. The ViraFEST assay expanded antigen-specific CD4+ T cells with viral peptide pools before sequencing. Subsequent to a culture period of about nine days, CD4+ T cells were isolated. It was between March and December 2020 that the person had a SARS-CoV-2 infection confirmed by PCR. Profiled with immunoSEQ multiplex PCR; TCRdb holds only in-frame clones, not every one. The sample has tens of thousands of clones; more than 75% are singletons.

Material: CD4+ T cells from PBMCs cultured with HIV peptides, obtained before COVID-19 vaccination. The subset denotes: HIV-1 Nef peptide pool negative control/reference culture. The TCR sequence derives from a human donor who had a prior SARS-CoV-2 infection. This sequence joins TRBV4-3 and TRBJ1-2, with no clear D. CDR3 in DNA: TGCGCCAGCAGCCAAGAGTACTCCTATGGCTACACCTTC. Translation gives CASSQEYSYGYTF.